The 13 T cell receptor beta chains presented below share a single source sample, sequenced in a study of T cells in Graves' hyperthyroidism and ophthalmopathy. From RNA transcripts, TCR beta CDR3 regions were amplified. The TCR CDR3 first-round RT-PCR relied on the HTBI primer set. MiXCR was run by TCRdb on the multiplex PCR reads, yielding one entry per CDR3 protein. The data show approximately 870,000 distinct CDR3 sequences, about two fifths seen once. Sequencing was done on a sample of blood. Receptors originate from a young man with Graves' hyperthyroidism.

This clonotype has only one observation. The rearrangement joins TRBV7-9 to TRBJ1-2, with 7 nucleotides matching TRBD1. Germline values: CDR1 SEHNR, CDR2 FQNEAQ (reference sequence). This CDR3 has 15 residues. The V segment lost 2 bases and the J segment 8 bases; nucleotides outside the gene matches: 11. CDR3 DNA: TGTGCCAGCAGCTTACAGACAGGGCGTGCCGAGGGCTACACCTTC. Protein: CASSLQTGRAEGYTF.

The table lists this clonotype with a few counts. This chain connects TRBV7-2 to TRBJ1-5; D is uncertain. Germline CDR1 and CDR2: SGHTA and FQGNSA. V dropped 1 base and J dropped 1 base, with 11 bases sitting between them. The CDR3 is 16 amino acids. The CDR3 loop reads CASSLVGGRSNQPQHF. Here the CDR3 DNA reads TGTGCCAGCAGCTTAGTTGGTGGCAGGAGCAATCAGCCCCAGCATTTT. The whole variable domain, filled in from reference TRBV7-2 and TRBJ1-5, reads GAGVSQSPSNKVTEKGKDVELRCDPISGHTALYWYRQSLGQGLEFLIYFQGNSAPDKSGLPSDRFSAERTGGSVSTLTIQRTQQEDSAVYLCASSLVGGRSNQPQHFGDGTRLSIL.

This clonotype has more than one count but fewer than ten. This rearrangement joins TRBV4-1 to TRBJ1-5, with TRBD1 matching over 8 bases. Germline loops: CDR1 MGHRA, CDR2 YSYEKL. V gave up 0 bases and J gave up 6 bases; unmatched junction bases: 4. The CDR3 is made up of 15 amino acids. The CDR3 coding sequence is TGCGCCAGCAGCCAAGACCCAGGGGGCGGTCAGCCCCAGCATTTT. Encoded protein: CASSQDPGGGQPQHF.

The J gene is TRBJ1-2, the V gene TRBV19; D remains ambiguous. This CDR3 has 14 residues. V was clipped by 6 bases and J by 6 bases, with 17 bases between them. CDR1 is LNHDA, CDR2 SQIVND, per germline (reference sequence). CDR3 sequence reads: CASREPGASDGYTF. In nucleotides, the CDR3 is TGTGCCAGTAGAGAACCGGGCGCGTCTGATGGCTACACCTTC.

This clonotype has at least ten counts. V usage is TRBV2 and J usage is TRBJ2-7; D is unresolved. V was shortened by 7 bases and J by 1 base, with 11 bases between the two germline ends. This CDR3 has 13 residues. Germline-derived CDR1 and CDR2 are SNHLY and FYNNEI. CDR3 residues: CASMLSYSYEQYF. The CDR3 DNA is TGTGCCAGCATGTTGAGCTATTCCTACGAGCAGTACTTC.

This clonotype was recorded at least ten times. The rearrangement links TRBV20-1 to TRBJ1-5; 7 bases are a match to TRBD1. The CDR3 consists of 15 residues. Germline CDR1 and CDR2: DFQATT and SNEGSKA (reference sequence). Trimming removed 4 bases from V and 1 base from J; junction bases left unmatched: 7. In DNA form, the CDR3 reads TGCAGTGCTAATGCAGGGGGATGGAGCAATCAGCCCCAGCATTTT. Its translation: CSANAGGWSNQPQHF.

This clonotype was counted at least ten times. CDR3 DNA sequence: TGTGCCAGCAGTGAAAGGACTAGCGGCCAAGAGACCCAGTACTTC. Translated, it gives CASSERTSGQETQYF. The chain recombines TRBV2 with TRBJ2-5; 10 nucleotides agree with TRBD2. The trim removed 2 bases at V and 1 base at J, leaving 1 base unmatched. Per germline, CDR1 SNHLY and CDR2 FYNNEI. The CDR3 runs to 15 residues.

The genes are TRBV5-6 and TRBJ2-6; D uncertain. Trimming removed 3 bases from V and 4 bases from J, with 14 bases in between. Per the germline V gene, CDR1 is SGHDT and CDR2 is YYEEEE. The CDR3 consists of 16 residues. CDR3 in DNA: TGTGCCAGCAGCTCATCCGAAGGCGGAGGGGCCAACGTCCTGACTTTC. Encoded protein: CASSSSEGGGANVLTF.

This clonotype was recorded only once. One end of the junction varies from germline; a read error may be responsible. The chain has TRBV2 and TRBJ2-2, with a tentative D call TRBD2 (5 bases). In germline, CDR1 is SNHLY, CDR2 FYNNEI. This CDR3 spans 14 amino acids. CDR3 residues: CASRDQANTGELSF. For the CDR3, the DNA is TGTGCCAGCAGGGACCAGGCGAACACCGGGGAGCTGTCTTTT.

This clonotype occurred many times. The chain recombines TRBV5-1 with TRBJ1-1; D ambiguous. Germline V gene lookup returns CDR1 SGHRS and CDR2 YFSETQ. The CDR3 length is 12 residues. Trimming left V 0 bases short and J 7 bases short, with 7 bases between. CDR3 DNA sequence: TGCGCCAGCAGCTTGGTTCCGGGTGAAGCTTTCTTT. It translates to CASSLVPGEAFF. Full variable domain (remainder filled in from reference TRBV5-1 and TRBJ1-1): KAGVTQTPRYLIKTRGQQVTLSCSPISGHRSVSWYQQTPGQGLQFLFEYFSETQRNKGNFPGRFSGRQFSNSRSEMNVSTLELGDSALYLCASSLVPGEAFFGQGTRLTVV.

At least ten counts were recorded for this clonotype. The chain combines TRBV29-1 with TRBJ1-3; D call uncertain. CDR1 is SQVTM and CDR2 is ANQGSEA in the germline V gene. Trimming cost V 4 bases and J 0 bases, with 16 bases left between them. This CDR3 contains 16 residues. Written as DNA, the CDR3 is TGCAGCGTTGTTAACCCAGACCGAAACTCTGGAAACACCATATATTTT. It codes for CSVVNPDRNSGNTIYF.

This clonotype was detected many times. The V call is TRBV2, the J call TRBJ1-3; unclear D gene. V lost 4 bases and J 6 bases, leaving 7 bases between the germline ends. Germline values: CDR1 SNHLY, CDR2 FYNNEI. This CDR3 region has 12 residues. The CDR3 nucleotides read TGTGCCAGCAGTGTGTCAGCAAACACCATATATTTT. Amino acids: CASSVSANTIYF.

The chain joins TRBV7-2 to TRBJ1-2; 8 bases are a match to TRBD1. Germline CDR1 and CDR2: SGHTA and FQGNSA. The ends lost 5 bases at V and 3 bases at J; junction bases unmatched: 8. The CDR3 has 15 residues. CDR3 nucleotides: TGTGCCAGCAGCGCCGGACAGGGTCCTCACTATGGCTACACCTTC. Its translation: CASSAGQGPHYGYTF.